The entry below gives a single TCR beta chain sequence along with its context. The protocol was immunoSEQ multiplex PCR, while the TCRdb copy is restricted to in-frame clones and leaves out a portion. The profile covers 200,000 to 300,000 clones, with just under 85% appearing a single time and over 7.5% taken by the ten largest. Germline lookup yields CDR1 SGHRS and CDR2 YFSETQ. V lost 4 bases to trimming and J lost 2 bases, with 16 bases between them. The CDR3 has 15 residues. The data were obtained in a study of blood T cell repertoires in COVID-19. About the research overall: The cDNA or gDNA used as material had been derived from T cells, B-cell-depleted T cells, or PBMCs.

Input material: peripheral blood. This chain connects TRBV5-1 to TRBJ2-7; weak D call: TRBD1 (7 bases). This sequence originates from an elderly man with acute or convalescent COVID-19. CDR3 amino acids: CASSPFAGQPYEQYF. The CDR3 nucleotides are TGCGCCAGCAGCCCGTTCGCGGGACAGCCCTACGAGCAGTACTTC.